Listed below are T cell receptor beta chains from one sample, sequenced in a study of T cell repertoires in cytomegalovirus infection. MiXCR, applied by TCRdb to the reads, yields one record per CDR3 protein. The data show 40,000 to 50,000 distinct CDR3 sequences, with approximately 22% seen just once and less than 20% held by the top ten. No antigen is known for these receptors. Material for sequencing was PBMCs, sequenced either directly or after in vitro stimulation (not recorded which). All receptors derive from a human donor in good health (CMV status not recorded). Some clones in this sample may be carry-over from other donors' samples. The CDR3 runs from the conserved cysteine through the conserved F or W. The D gene is left open where the match is weak. Size values are once, few and many counts, or a class for expanded clones, and some rows have none.

TGTGCCATCAGTGAGTCGAGATTCTCAGAGACCCAGTACTTC | CAISESRFSETQYF | TRBJ2-5 | - | TRBV10-3 | -
TGTGCCCTCAACTACGAGCAGTACTTC | CALNYEQYF | TRBJ2-7 | - | TRBV6-2/TRBV6-3 | -
TGTGCCAGCTCTATGCGGGAGGGCCCCAATGAGCAGTTCTTC | CASSMREGPNEQFF | TRBJ2-1 | many | TRBV6-1 | TRBD2
TGTGCCAGCAGTCGACTTGACACCGGGGAGCTGTTTTTT | CASSRLDTGELFF | TRBJ2-2 | many | TRBV12-3/TRBV12-4 | -
TGCGCCAGCAGCCAAGAGGCGGGTTATGGCTACACCTTC | CASSQEAGYGYTF | TRBJ1-2 | many | TRBV4-1 | -
TGTGCCAGCACCCTACGCTTTACAGGGGAAAAACTGTTTTTT | CASTLRFTGEKLFF | TRBJ1-4 | few | TRBV12-3/TRBV12-4 | -
TGCAGTGCCACCGACTCCAACCAAGAGACCCAGTACTTC | CSATDSNQETQYF | TRBJ2-5 | - | TRBV20-1 | -
TGTGCCAGCAGCCCCGCGTCCCCAGCAGATCAAGAGACCCAGTACTTC | CASSPASPADQETQYF | TRBJ2-5 | - | TRBV7-9 | -
TGCGCCAGCAGCCAAGGGGGTAGGCCAGATACGCAGTATTTT | CASSQGGRPDTQYF | TRBJ2-3 | many | TRBV4-1 | -
TGCAGTGCTGTAGTACTTTTGGACGACAATGAGCAGTTCTTC | CSAVVLLDDNEQFF | TRBJ2-1 | many | TRBV20-1 | -
TGTGCCAGCAGCTCCTCGCGGGGGGCTCAAGAGACCCAGTACTTC | CASSSSRGAQETQYF | TRBJ2-5 | many | TRBV7-2 | TRBD2
TGTGCCATCAGTGAGTCGCTGGGGCACTCCACTGAAGCTTTCTTT | CAISESLGHSTEAFF | TRBJ1-1 | few | TRBV10-3 | -
TGTGCCAGCAGTACCATCGGGACAGGGTACCACTTT | CASSTIGTGYHF | TRBJ1-6 | - | TRBV2 | TRBD1
TGTGCCTGGGGAAATAGCGGGAGATCCTACGACGAGCAGTACTTC | CAWGNSGRSYDEQYF | TRBJ2-7 | - | TRBV30 | TRBD2
TGTGCCAGCAGTCTGACAGGGGACAATTCACCCCTCCACTTT | CASSLTGDNSPLHF | TRBJ1-6 | few | TRBV12-3/TRBV12-4 | TRBD1
TGTGCCAGCAGCCAAGGGTCTGTGGATACGCAGTATTTT | CASSQGSVDTQYF | TRBJ2-3 | - | TRBV4-2 | -